One sample yielded the 6 T cell receptor beta chains listed below, sequenced in a study of shared clonotypes between healthy human individuals. Assay: immunoSEQ multiplex PCR; the TCRdb copy retains only in-frame clones and omits some. The table has under 2.5 million clones, about nine tenths seen once; the top ten hold 0.37%. The sample was naive CD4+ T cells from PBMCs. The subset denotes: CD45RA+ positively selected. These receptors were obtained from a man younger than 35 in good health. Some clones in this sample may be carry-over from other donors' samples.

About this clone itself: The same CDR3 arises from other DNA sequences in this sample as well. The J gene is TRBJ1-3, the V gene TRBV7-8; D gene unclear. Germline-derived CDR1 and CDR2 are SGHVS and FQNEAQ. V shed 1 base and J shed 4 bases, with 8 bases lying between them. The CDR3 spans 14 residues. The CDR3 is CASSLVGSGNTIYF. In nucleotides, the CDR3 is TGTGCCAGCAGCTTAGTAGGGTCAGGAAACACCATATATTTT.

This clone was observed a few times. The V and J genes are TRBV19 and TRBJ1-2; D may be TRBD1 (6 bases). Germline V lookup: CDR1 LNHDA, CDR2 SQIVND (reference sequence). The ends were cut back, 3 bases at V and 7 bases at J, with 12 bases in the middle. CDR3 length equals 13 residues. The CDR3 spells CASSMGTIFGYTF. For the CDR3, the DNA is TGTGCCAGTAGTATGGGGACAATCTTTGGCTACACCTTC.

About this clone: This CDR3 is also generated by other DNA sequences in the sample. The chain links TRBV20-1 to TRBJ1-1; D remains unclear. CDR1 is DFQATT and CDR2 is SNEGSKA in the germline V gene (reference sequence). The germline V and J ends were trimmed by 1 base and 5 bases, with 2 bases remaining between them. The CDR3 loop spans 10 amino acids. The CDR3 here is CSARGTEAFF. The CDR3, as DNA: TGCAGTGCTAGAGGGACTGAAGCTTTCTTT.

J is TRBJ2-7 and V is TRBV28, with TRBD1 matching 9 bases. The CDR3 length is 15 residues. Germline CDR1 MDHEN, CDR2 SYDVKM. Germline trimming cut 3 bases from V and 2 bases from J; bases unmatched to any gene: 5. CDR3 amino acids: CASSFGTGSPYEQYF. Here the CDR3 DNA reads TGTGCCAGCAGTTTTGGGACAGGGTCCCCCTACGAGCAGTACTTC.

V gene TRBV6-5 combines with J gene TRBJ1-1; D gene ambiguous. CDR3 length: 12 amino acids. CDR1 is MNHEY and CDR2 is SVGAGI in the germline V gene. Trimming took off 6 bases at V and 8 bases at J, with 13 bases between the two ends. The CDR3 DNA follows: TGTGCCAGCAGCGCAACAGATGGGGAAGCTTTCTTT. It codes for CASSATDGEAFF.

V and J are TRBV5-1 and TRBJ2-5; tentative D call: TRBD2 (6 bases). The CDR3 is made up of 15 amino acids. V lost 0 bases and J 5 bases, leaving 14 bases between the germline ends. In germline, CDR1 is SGHRS, CDR2 YFSETQ. The CDR3 DNA follows: TGCGCCAGCAGCTTGGGGGACTTCCCGGGGGAGACCCAGTACTTC. Translating gives CASSLGDFPGETQYF.